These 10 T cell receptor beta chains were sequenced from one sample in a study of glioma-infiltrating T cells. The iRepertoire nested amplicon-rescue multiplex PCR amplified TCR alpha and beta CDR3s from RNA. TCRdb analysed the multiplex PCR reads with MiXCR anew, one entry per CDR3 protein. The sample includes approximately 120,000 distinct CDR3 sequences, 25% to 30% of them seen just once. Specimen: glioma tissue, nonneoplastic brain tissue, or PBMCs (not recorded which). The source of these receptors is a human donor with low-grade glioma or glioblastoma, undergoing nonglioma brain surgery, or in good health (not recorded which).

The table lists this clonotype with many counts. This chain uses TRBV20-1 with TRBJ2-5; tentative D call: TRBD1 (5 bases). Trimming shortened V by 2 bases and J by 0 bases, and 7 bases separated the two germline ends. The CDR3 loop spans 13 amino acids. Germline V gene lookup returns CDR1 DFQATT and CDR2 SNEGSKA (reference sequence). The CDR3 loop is CSARKDNQETQYF. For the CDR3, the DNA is TGCAGTGCTAGAAAGGACAACCAAGAGACCCAGTACTTC.

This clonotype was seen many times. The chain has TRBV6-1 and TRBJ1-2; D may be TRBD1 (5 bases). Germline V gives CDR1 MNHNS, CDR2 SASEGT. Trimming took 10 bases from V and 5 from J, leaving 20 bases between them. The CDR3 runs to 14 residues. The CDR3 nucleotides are TGTGCCACGAACCCCGGGACTACTTTATATGGCTACACCTTC. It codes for CATNPGTTLYGYTF.

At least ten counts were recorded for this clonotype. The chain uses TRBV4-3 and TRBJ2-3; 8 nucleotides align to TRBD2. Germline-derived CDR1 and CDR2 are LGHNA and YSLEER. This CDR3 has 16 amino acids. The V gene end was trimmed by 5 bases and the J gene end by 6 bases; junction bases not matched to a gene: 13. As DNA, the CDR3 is TGCGCCAGCAGCGCGCTACTAGCGGCCGACGGGGATACGCAGTATTTT. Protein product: CASSALLAADGDTQYF.

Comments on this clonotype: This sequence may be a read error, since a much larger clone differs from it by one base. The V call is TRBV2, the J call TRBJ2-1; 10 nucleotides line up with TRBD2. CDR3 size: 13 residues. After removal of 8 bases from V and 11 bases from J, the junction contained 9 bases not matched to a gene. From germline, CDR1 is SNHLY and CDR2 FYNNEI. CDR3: CASLPGLANKQFF. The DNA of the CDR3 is TGTGCCAGCCTACCGGGACTAGCGAATAAGCAGTTCTTC.

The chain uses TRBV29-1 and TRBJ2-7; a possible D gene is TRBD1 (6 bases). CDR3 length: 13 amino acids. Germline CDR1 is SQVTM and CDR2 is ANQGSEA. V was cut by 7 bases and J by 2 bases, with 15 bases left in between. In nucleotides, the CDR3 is TGCAGCGCCGGCAGGGGCCGGACCTACGAGCAGTACTTC. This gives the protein CSAGRGRTYEQYF.

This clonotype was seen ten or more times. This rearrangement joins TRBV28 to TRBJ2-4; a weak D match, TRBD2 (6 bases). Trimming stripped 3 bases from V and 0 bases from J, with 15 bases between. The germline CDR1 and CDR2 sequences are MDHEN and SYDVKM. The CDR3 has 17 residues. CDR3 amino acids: CASSFHSTGGAKNIQYF. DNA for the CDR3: TGTGCCAGCAGTTTTCACTCGACCGGGGGAGCCAAAAACATTCAGTACTTC.

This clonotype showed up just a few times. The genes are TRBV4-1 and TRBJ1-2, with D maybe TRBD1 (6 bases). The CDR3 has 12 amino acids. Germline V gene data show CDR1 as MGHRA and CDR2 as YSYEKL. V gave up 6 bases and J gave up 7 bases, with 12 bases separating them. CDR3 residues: CASSQTGFGYTF. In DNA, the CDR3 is TGCGCCAGCAGTCAAACAGGGTTTGGCTACACCTTC.

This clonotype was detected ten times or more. The CDR3 nucleotides read TGTGCCAGCAGTTTAATAGGGAACACCATATATTTT. Protein product: CASSLIGNTIYF. V is TRBV28 and J is TRBJ1-3; D unclear. V was pared by 2 bases and J by 7 bases, with 6 bases between. Per the germline V gene, CDR1 is MDHEN and CDR2 is SYDVKM. The CDR3 runs to 12 residues.

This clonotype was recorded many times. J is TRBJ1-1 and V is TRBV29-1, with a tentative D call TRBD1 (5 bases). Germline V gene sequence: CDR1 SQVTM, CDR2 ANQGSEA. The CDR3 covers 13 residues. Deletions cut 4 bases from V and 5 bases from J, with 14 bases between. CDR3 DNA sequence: TGCAGCGTTGCCGGTGGGGGATGGACTGAAGCTTTCTTT. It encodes CSVAGGGWTEAFF.

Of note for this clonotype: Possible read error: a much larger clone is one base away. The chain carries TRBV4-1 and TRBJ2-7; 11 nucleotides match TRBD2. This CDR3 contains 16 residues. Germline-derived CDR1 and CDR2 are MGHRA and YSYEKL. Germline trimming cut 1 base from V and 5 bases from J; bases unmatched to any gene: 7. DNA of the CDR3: TGCGCCAGCAGCCAAGTTCCCCGTAGCGGGAGGGACGAGCAGTACTTC. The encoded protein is CASSQVPRSGRDEQYF.